This T cell receptor (beta chain) came from a study of Graves' ophthalmopathy and Graves' hyperthyroidism. The sample holds many counts of this clonotype. Its target is not known. Beta-chain TCR CDR3 regions were amplified from RNA transcripts. First-round RT-PCR relied on HTBI primers, and a second-round multiplex PCR came next. In TCRdb, the multiplex PCR reads were re-called with MiXCR into one record per CDR3 protein. This sample has almost 750,000 distinct CDR3 sequences, with 35% to 50% found just once. CDR1 and CDR2 from the germline V gene are SGHNT and YYREEE (reference sequence). Trimming took off 5 bases at V and 0 bases at J, with 6 bases between the two ends. This CDR3 region has 13 residues. Findings and limits, study-wide: Blood repertoires reportedly contained most expanded thyroid clonotypes above 0.001 frequency.

Sequencing was done on a sample of peripheral blood. The V and J genes are TRBV5-4 and TRBJ1-5; D remains ambiguous. The TCR was taken from an adult man with Graves' ophthalmopathy. CDR3 region: CASSRGSNQPQHF. For the CDR3, the DNA is TGTGCCAGCAGTAGAGGTAGCAATCAGCCCCAGCATTTT.